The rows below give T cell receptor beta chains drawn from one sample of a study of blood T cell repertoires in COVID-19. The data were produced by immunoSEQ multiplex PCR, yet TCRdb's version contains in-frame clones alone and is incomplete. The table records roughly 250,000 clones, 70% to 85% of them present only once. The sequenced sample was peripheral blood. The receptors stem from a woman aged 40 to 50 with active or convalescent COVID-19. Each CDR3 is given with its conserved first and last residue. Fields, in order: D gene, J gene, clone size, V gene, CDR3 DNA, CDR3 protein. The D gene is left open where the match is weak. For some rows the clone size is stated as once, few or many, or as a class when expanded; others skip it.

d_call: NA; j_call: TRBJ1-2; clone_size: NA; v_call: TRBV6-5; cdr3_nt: TGTGCCAGCAGTTACTCACCACGGAACTATGGCTACACCTTC; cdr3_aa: CASSYSPRNYGYTF
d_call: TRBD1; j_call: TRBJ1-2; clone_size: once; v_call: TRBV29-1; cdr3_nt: TGCAGCGTTGAAACAGGGGGTTATCATGGCTACACCTTC; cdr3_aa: CSVETGGYHGYTF
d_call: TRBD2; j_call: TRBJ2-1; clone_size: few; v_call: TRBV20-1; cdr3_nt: TGCAGTGCTAGTATCCGGGGGGAATCGATGAATGAGCAGTTCTTC; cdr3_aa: CSASIRGESMNEQFF
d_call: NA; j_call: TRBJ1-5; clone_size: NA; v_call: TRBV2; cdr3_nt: TGTGCCAGCAGTGAATTGACGCGGGAGCAGCCCCAGCATTTT; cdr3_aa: CASSELTREQPQHF
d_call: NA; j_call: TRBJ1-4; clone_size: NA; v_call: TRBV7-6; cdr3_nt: TGTGCCAGCAGCTTAGAGGGGTTGCCTAATGAAAAACTGTTTTTT; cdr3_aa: CASSLEGLPNEKLFF
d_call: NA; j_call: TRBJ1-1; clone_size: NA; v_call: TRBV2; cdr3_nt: TGTGCCAGCATCAGGGGAATAACTGAAGCTTTCTTT; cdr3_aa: CASIRGITEAFF
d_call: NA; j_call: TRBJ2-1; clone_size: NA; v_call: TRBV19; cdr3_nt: TGTGCCAGTAGTATAGGTAGGGGTAGTGAGCAGTTCTTC; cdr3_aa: CASSIGRGSEQFF
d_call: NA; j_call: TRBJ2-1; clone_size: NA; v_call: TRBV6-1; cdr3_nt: TGTGCCAGCAGTGAGGCTCAGGGAACGTACAATGAGCAGTTCTTC; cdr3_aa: CASSEAQGTYNEQFF
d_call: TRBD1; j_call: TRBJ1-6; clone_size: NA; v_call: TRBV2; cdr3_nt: TGTGCCAGTGGGACAGGAAGGAGTTCACCCCTCCACTTT; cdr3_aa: CASGTGRSSPLHF
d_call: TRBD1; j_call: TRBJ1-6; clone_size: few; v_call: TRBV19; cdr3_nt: TGTGCCAGTAGTCCCCGGACAGGGTTAGGGAATTCACCCCTCCACTTT; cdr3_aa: CASSPRTGLGNSPLHF
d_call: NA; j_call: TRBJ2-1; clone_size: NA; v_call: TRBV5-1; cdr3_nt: TGCGCCAGCAGCCGCTCCTACTCTCACTCCTACAATGAGCAGTTCTTC; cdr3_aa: CASSRSYSHSYNEQFF
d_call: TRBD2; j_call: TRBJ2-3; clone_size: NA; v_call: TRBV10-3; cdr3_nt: TGTGCCATCAGCCCAGCGGGGGTGGAAGATACGCAGTATTTT; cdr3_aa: CAISPAGVEDTQYF
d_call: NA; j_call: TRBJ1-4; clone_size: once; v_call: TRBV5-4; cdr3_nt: TGTGCCAGCAGCTCGGCGGGAGGTGAAAAACTGTTTTTT; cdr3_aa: CASSSAGGEKLFF
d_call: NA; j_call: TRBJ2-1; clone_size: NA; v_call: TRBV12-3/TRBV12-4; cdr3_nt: TGTGCCAGCAGCGGGGAAACCTACAATGAGCAGTTCTTC; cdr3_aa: CASSGETYNEQFF
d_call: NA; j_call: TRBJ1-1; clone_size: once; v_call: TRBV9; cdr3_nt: TGTGCCAGCAGCGTAGGGGGGGTGAACACTGAAGCTTTCTTT; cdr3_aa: CASSVGGVNTEAFF
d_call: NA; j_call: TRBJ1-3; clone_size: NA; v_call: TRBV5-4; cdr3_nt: TGTGCCAGCAGCTTGACAGGCGGAAACACCATATATTTT; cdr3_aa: CASSLTGGNTIYF
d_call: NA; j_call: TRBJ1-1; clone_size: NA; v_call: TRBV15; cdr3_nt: TGTGCCACCAGCCGCAGGGTATCGACTGAAGCTTTCTTT; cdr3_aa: CATSRRVSTEAFF
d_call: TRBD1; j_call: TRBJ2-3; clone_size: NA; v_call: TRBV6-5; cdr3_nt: TGTGCCAGCCACAGGGGCGGAGATACGCAGTATTTT; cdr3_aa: CASHRGGDTQYF
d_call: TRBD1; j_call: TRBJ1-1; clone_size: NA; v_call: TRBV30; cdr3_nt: TGTGCCTGGAGTCCTATGAGGGGGCGAGTTTCGGCTTTCTTT; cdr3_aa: CAWSPMRGRVSAFF
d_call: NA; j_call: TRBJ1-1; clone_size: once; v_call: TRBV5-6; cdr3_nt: TGTGCCAGCAGCTTGGGGCAGAGGATGAACACTGAAGCTTTCTTT; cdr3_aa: CASSLGQRMNTEAFF
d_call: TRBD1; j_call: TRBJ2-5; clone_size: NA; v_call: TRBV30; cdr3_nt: TGTGCCTGGAGTAACACAGGGGCCTACGAGACCCAGTACTTC; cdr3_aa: CAWSNTGAYETQYF
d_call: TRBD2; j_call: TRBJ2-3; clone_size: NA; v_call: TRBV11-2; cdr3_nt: TGTGCCAGCAGCTTCCGGACTAGCGGGGGGGTGGATACGCAGTATTTT; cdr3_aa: CASSFRTSGGVDTQYF